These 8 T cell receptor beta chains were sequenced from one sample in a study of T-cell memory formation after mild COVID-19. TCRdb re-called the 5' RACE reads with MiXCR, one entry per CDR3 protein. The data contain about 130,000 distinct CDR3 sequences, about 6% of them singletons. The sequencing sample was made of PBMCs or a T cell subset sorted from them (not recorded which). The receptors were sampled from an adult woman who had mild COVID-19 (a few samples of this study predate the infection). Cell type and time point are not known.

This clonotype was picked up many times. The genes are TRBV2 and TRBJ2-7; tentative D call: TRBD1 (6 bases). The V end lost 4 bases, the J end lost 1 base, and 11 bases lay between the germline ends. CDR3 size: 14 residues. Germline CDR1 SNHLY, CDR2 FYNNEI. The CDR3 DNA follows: TGTGCCAGCAGTGGGGACACCAGTTCCTACGAGCAGTACTTC. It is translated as CASSGDTSSYEQYF.

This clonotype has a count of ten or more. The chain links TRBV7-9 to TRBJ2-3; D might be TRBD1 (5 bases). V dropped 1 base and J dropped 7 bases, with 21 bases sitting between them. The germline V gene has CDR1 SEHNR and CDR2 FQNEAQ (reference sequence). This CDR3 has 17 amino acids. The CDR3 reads CASSLELGREGTNTQYF. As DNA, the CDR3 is TGTGCCAGCAGCTTAGAACTCGGCAGGGAAGGCACGAATACGCAGTATTTT.

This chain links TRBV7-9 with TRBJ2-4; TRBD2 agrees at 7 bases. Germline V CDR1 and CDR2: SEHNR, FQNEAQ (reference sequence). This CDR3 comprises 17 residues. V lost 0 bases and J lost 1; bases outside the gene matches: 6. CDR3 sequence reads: CASSLAGRERAKNIQYF. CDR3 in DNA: TGTGCCAGCAGCTTAGCGGGGAGGGAGCGGGCCAAAAACATTCAGTACTTC.

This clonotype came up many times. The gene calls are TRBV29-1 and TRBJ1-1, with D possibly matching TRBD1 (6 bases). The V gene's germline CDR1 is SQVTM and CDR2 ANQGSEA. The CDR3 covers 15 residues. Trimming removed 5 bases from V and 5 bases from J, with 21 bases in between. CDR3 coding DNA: TGCAGCGTTTCTGGCCCCGGGACACCGAATACTGAAGCTTTCTTT. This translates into CSVSGPGTPNTEAFF.

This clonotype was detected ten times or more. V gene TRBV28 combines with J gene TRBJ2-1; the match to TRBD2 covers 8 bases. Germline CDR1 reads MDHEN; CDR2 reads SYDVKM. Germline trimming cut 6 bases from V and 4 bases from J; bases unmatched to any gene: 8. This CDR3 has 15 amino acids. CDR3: CASRTGTSAYNEQFF. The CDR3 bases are TGTGCCAGCAGGACCGGGACTAGTGCTTACAATGAGCAGTTCTTC. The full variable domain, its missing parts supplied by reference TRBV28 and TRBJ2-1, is DVKVTQSSRYLVKRTGEKVFLECVQDMDHENMFWYRQDPGLGLRLIYFSYDVKMKEKGDIPEGYSVSREKKERFSLILESASTNQTSMYLCASRTGTSAYNEQFFGPGTRLTVL.

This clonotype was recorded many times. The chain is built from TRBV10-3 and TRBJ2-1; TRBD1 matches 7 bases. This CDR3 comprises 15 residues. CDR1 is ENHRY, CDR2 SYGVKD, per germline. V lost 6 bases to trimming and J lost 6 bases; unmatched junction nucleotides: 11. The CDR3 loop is CAIRGTGAGPNEQFF. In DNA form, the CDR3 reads TGTGCCATCAGAGGAACAGGGGCCGGACCCAATGAGCAGTTCTTC.

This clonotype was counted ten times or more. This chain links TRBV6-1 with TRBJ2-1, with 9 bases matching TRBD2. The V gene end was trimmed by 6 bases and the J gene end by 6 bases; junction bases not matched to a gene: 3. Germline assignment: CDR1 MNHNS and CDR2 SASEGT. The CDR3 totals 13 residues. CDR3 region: CASRASGTNEQFF. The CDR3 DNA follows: TGTGCCAGCAGGGCTAGCGGGACCAATGAGCAGTTCTTC.

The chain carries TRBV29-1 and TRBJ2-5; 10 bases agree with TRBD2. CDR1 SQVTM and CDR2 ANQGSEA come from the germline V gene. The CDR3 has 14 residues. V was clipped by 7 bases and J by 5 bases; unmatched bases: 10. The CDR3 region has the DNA TGCAGCGCCGAACTAGCGGGGACGGTCGAGACCCAGTACTTC. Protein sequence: CSAELAGTVETQYF.